The clone carrying this T cell receptor (beta chain) appeared once. Trimming stripped 6 bases from V and 0 bases from J, with 12 bases between. CDR3 length equals 15 residues. Germline CDR1 is MNHEY and CDR2 is SVGAGI. Produced via immunoSEQ multiplex PCR; TCRdb's table is partial and in-frame only. The repertoire includes under 250,000 clones, about 88% of them detected once, and roughly 2.5% sits in the top ten. This sample is drawn from a study of blood T cell repertoires in COVID-19. Study as a whole: From the United States, Italy and Spain came samples of acute and convalescent COVID-19. PBMCs, B-cell-depleted T cells, or T cells were the source of the cDNA or gDNA that made up the material.

Sequencing was performed on peripheral blood. V gene TRBV6-5 combines with J gene TRBJ1-3; no clear D. The clonotype was recovered from a woman aged 55-75 years with acute or convalescent COVID-19. The CDR3 region has the DNA TGTGCCAGCAGAGAGGGCGGTTCCTCTGGAAACACCATATATTTT. This encodes CASREGGSSGNTIYF.